The source of this T cell receptor (beta chain) is a study of T cell repertoires in cytomegalovirus infection. Study background: Through public TCR beta signatures, both CMV infection and matching HLA type were indicated. General study points: CMV-specific TCR beta clonotypes restricted by HLA-C were the ones dominating the ex vivo response. Accumulated public TCR beta family frequency recognized individuals carrying CMV together with the relevant HLA.

TCRdb ran MiXCR on the reads and lists one entry per CDR3 protein. The table includes some 240,000 distinct CDR3 sequences, about a sixth detected once. Per germline, CDR1 SGHTA and CDR2 FQGNSA. V was pared by 5 bases and J by 7 bases, with 15 bases between. The CDR3 covers 14 residues. In its sample, this clonotype was seen a few times. Its specificity is unknown. Sequenced sample: CD8+ T cells from PBMCs. V is TRBV7-2 and J is TRBJ2-1; D is unclear. This TCR came from a human donor in good health (CMV status not recorded). Some clones in this sample may be carry-over from other donors' samples. The CDR3 sequence is CASSPRTQPNEQFF. The CDR3, as DNA: TGTGCCAGCAGCCCCCGGACGCAACCAAATGAGCAGTTCTTC.